This is a list of T cell receptor beta chains from one sample in a study of cytomegalovirus exposure and HLA in healthy donors. Repertoires were generated with immunoSEQ multiplex PCR, while TCRdb's copy carries only in-frame clones and drops some. The sample holds approximately 220,000 clones; 75% to 80% are singletons and the top ten take about 1.8%. The sample taken for sequencing was PBMCs. The origin of the receptors is a man in his late teens or twenties in good health and CMV-seronegative. The CDR3 runs from the conserved cysteine through the conserved F or W. D genes are given only for firm matches. Size is omitted from some rows. Given values are once, few, many or a class for expanded clones.

d_call	v_call	j_call	clone_size	cdr3_nt	cdr3_aa
-	TRBV6-1	TRBJ2-6	-	TGTGCCAGCAGTTCAACTAGCTCTGGGGCCAACGTCCTGACTTTC	CASSSTSSGANVLTF
-	TRBV27	TRBJ2-7	-	TGTGCCAGCAGTTTTTCGGAGCAGTACGAGCAGTACTTC	CASSFSEQYEQYF
TRBD1	TRBV29-1	TRBJ2-7	once	TGCAGCGTCCGGGACAGGGGGACTTACGAGCAGTACTTC	CSVRDRGTYEQYF
-	TRBV27	TRBJ2-1	-	TGTGCCAGCAGTGAATTCGGGAGTAGTAAATCCTACAATGAGCAGTTCTTC	CASSEFGSSKSYNEQFF
TRBD1	TRBV11-2	TRBJ2-7	-	TGTGCCAGCAGCCATGGGACAGCCAACGAGCAGTACTTC	CASSHGTANEQYF
TRBD1	TRBV7-9	TRBJ2-7	-	TGTGCCAGCAGCCCGAACAGGGGCTCCTACGAGCAGTACTTC	CASSPNRGSYEQYF
-	TRBV4-2	TRBJ1-5	-	TGTGCCAGCAGCCAAGTTGCAGGAAATCAGCCCCAGCATTTT	CASSQVAGNQPQHF
-	TRBV5-6	TRBJ2-1	-	TGTGCCAGCAGCTTGGTAGGGGGAAGCTCCTACAATGAGCAGTTCTTC	CASSLVGGSSYNEQFF
TRBD1	TRBV15	TRBJ2-7	few	TGTGCCACCAGCAGAGAACTTCCGGGACAGATCTACGAGCAGTACTTC	CATSRELPGQIYEQYF
TRBD1	TRBV19	TRBJ1-1	-	TGTGCCAGTAGTATGCAGGGGGCAAACACTGAAGCTTTCTTT	CASSMQGANTEAFF
-	TRBV5-1	TRBJ1-1	-	TGCGCCAGCAGCTTGGGATGGGGGGAGAACACTGAAGCTTTCTTT	CASSLGWGENTEAFF
-	TRBV28	TRBJ2-1	-	TGTGCCAGCAGTTTGGTGGCGGGAAGAAGAGAGCAGTTCTTC	CASSLVAGRREQFF
TRBD2	TRBV7-6	TRBJ2-1	-	TGTGCCAGCGCGGGGGGCCCCCCGCACAATGAGCAGTTCTTC	CASAGGPPHNEQFF
TRBD1	TRBV7-2	TRBJ2-1	few	TGTGCCAGCAGCACACGACAGGGGAGGAATGAGCAGTTCTTC	CASSTRQGRNEQFF
TRBD1	TRBV18	TRBJ2-7	-	TGTGCCAGCTCTTCGGCAGTGACAGGGCCGTACGAGCAGTACTTC	CASSSAVTGPYEQYF
-	TRBV4-3	TRBJ2-7	-	TGCGCCAGCAGCCAAGATCGGAGCTACGAGCAGTACTTC	CASSQDRSYEQYF
TRBD2	TRBV28	TRBJ2-3	-	TGTGCCAGCCGTGAGTTCGGGAGGGCCGGTACAGATACGCAGTATTTT	CASREFGRAGTDTQYF
-	TRBV27	TRBJ2-1	-	TGTGCCAGCAGTACCGTGAGGGCCTCCCAATACAATGAGCAGTTCTTC	CASSTVRASQYNEQFF
TRBD2	TRBV6-5	TRBJ2-5	-	TGTGCCAGCAGTTACCTTGGGACTAGGGGTGAGACCCAGTACTTC	CASSYLGTRGETQYF
TRBD1	TRBV5-1	TRBJ1-1	-	TGCGCCAGCAGCTTATGGGACAGGGCCACTGAAGCTTTCTTT	CASSLWDRATEAFF
-	TRBV7-2	TRBJ1-1	-	TGTGCCAGCAGCTTCACTGCGAACACTGAAGCTTTCTTT	CASSFTANTEAFF
TRBD2	TRBV7-3	TRBJ2-3	-	TGTGCCAGCAGCTTAGGTCTAGCGGGAGTCACAGATACGCAGTATTTT	CASSLGLAGVTDTQYF
TRBD1	TRBV6-5	TRBJ2-2	few	TGTGCCAGCAGTGACAGGGCAGGTGGGGAGCTGTTTTTT	CASSDRAGGELFF
TRBD1	TRBV5-1	TRBJ1-2	-	TGCGCCAGCAGCTTGGAAGGGACAGCCTATGGCTACACCTTC	CASSLEGTAYGYTF
TRBD2	TRBV5-1	TRBJ2-2	-	TGCGCCAGCAGTGAAGGGACTAGCGCCGGGGAGCTGTTTTTT	CASSEGTSAGELFF
TRBD1	TRBV4-3	TRBJ2-4	-	TGCGCCAGCAGCCATACGTCAGGGGGCTTGCCCAGTGAAAACATTCAGTACTTC	CASSHTSGGLPSENIQYF
-	TRBV27	TRBJ2-3	-	TGTGCCAGCAGTTCGCAGGGGAGTCGGACGCAGTATTTT	CASSSQGSRTQYF
TRBD1	TRBV14	TRBJ1-2	-	TGTGCCAGCAGCCAAGATATGGAGGACAGGGGTTATGGCTACACCTTC	CASSQDMEDRGYGYTF
-	TRBV28	TRBJ2-5	-	TGTGCCAGCAGTTTACCCCCCGGACAGTTAGGAGAGACCCAGTACTTC	CASSLPPGQLGETQYF
TRBD2	TRBV18	TRBJ2-3	-	TGTGCCAGCGCGCAGACCGGGGGGGGCACAGATACGCAGTATTTT	CASAQTGGGTDTQYF
-	TRBV4-3	TRBJ2-3	-	TGCGCCAGCAGCCAAGATGGCCAGGGTGGAGATACGCAGTATTTT	CASSQDGQGGDTQYF
-	TRBV5-6	TRBJ1-6	-	TGTGCCAGCAGCCTGACAGCTTCACCCCTCCACTTT	CASSLTASPLHF
TRBD1	TRBV27	TRBJ1-2	-	TGTGCCAGCCAGGGACAGGGGGCTAATGGCTACACCTTC	CASQGQGANGYTF
TRBD1	TRBV25-1	TRBJ1-4	-	TGTGCCAGCAGTCCGATACTTCCCCGGACAGGTGAAGACAGGGGACTGTTTTTT	CASSPILPRTGEDRGLFF
TRBD2	TRBV28	TRBJ2-4	-	TGTGCCAGCAGCCCCTCTTTGGGGGGGGGATTGGCCAAAAACATTCAGTACTTC	CASSPSLGGGLAKNIQYF
-	TRBV7-7	TRBJ2-5	-	TGTGCTAGCAGCTTAGATGGGCAGGGGGGAGAGACCCAGTACTTC	CASSLDGQGGETQYF
-	TRBV7-2	TRBJ1-1	-	TGTGCCAGCAGCTTAGCCCCGACAGGCATGAACACTGAAGCTTTCTTT	CASSLAPTGMNTEAFF
TRBD2	TRBV6-1	TRBJ2-2	once	TGTGCCGCGGGACTAACGAACACCGGGGAGCTGTTTTTT	CAAGLTNTGELFF
-	TRBV5-1	TRBJ1-2	-	TGCGCCAGCAGCCTGGAGGGACAAAGCTATGGCTACACCTTC	CASSLEGQSYGYTF
TRBD1	TRBV5-1	TRBJ2-7	-	TGCGCCAGCAGCTTTGAACAGGGGGCGAACGAGCAGTACTTC	CASSFEQGANEQYF
TRBD1	TRBV13	TRBJ1-1	-	TGTGCCAGCAGCTTCAGGGGGCGAATTGAAGCTTTCTTT	CASSFRGRIEAFF
TRBD2	TRBV7-7	TRBJ2-3	-	TGTGCTAGCAGCTTAACTAGCGGCGGCACAGATACGCAGTATTTT	CASSLTSGGTDTQYF
TRBD1	TRBV19	TRBJ2-3	-	TGTGCCAGTGGGACAGGGCGGGGTTCCACAGATACGCAGTATTTT	CASGTGRGSTDTQYF
TRBD2	TRBV9	TRBJ2-7	-	TGTGCCAGCAGCGCCACGGGGGGGCAGGGAGGCCACGAGCAGTACTTC	CASSATGGQGGHEQYF
-	TRBV11-2	TRBJ2-3	-	TGTGCCAGCAGCTTAAGACCTCGGGGGGCCACAGATACGCAGTATTTT	CASSLRPRGATDTQYF
TRBD1	TRBV11-3	TRBJ1-2	-	TGTGCCAGCAGCTTATTCAAGGGGGCGATCTATGGCTACACCTTC	CASSLFKGAIYGYTF
-	TRBV25-1	TRBJ1-2	-	TGTGCCAGCAGTGAGGGGGGTAGCTATGGCTACACCTTC	CASSEGGSYGYTF